These 21 T cell receptor beta chains originate from one sample sequenced in a study of cytomegalovirus exposure and HLA in healthy donors. Assay: immunoSEQ multiplex PCR; the TCRdb copy retains only in-frame clones and omits some. The data show fewer than 85,000 clones, 85% to 90% seen once. Sequencing input: PBMCs. The source is a woman between 18 and 30 years old in good health and CMV-seropositive.

The chain carries TRBV4-1 and TRBJ2-2, with TRBD1 matching over 9 bases. V lost 0 bases, J lost 8 bases, and 7 bases stayed unmatched. Germline V gene sequence: CDR1 MGHRA, CDR2 YSYEKL. CDR3 length: 16 amino acids. CDR3: CASSQDADRGSGELFF. In DNA form, the CDR3 reads TGCGCCAGCAGCCAAGATGCGGACAGGGGTTCGGGGGAGCTGTTTTTT.

This rearrangement joins TRBV10-3 to TRBJ1-1, with a tentative D call TRBD1 (6 bases). V lost 7 bases and J 4 bases, leaving 19 bases between the germline ends. There are 15 residues in the CDR3. Germline values: CDR1 ENHRY, CDR2 SYGVKD. DNA of the CDR3: TGTGCCATCAACGACCCGGGGGGGCAAGGCACTGAAGCTTTCTTT. It codes for CAINDPGGQGTEAFF.

This clone was detected only a few times. The chain uses TRBV18 and TRBJ1-6; TRBD1 matches 9 bases. There are 16 residues in the CDR3. CDR1 is KGHSH, CDR2 LQKENI, per germline. V lost 3 bases and J lost 9; bases outside the gene matches: 9. The CDR3 DNA is TGTGCCAGCTCACCGGGGACCGGGACAGGGAGTTCACCCCTCCACTTT. Its protein product is CASSPGTGTGSSPLHF.

J is TRBJ2-4 and V is TRBV5-1; D call uncertain. The length of the CDR3 is 12 residues. V lost 4 bases, J lost 7 bases, and 9 bases lay in between. Germline V gives CDR1 SGHRS, CDR2 YFSETQ. In DNA form, the CDR3 reads TGCGCCAGCAGCGACGACTTGAACATTCAGTACTTC. Translated, it gives CASSDDLNIQYF.

The chain joins TRBV15 to TRBJ2-5; possible D gene TRBD1, 6 bases. Between the trimmed V and J ends, which lost 2 bases and 5 bases, there was a span of 15 bases. Germline CDR1 and CDR2: LNHNV and YYDKDF (reference sequence). This CDR3 comprises 15 residues. CDR3 DNA: TGTGCCACCAGCAGAACCCGACAGGTTGGGGAGACCCAGTACTTC. Amino acids: CATSRTRQVGETQYF.

The chain carries TRBV9 and TRBJ2-6, with no clear D. Per germline, CDR1 SGDLS and CDR2 YYNGEE. The V gene lost 2 bases and the J gene lost 1 base, with 13 bases spanning the gap. The CDR3 loop spans 17 amino acids. The CDR3 here is CASSVVLGVSGANVLTF. CDR3 coding DNA: TGTGCCAGCAGCGTGGTCCTTGGAGTTTCTGGGGCCAACGTCCTGACTTTC.

This chain joins TRBV7-9 and TRBJ2-1, with D possibly TRBD2 on 6 matching bases. CDR3 size: 14 residues. Trimming took off 4 bases at V and 5 bases at J, with 12 bases between the two ends. Germline CDR1 is SEHNR and CDR2 is FQNEAQ (reference sequence). The CDR3 loop is CASSSPGVDNEQFF. The DNA of the CDR3 is TGTGCCAGCAGCTCCCCGGGGGTCGACAATGAGCAGTTCTTC.

The rearrangement joins TRBV29-1 to TRBJ2-1; 10 bases fit TRBD2. V dropped 4 bases and J dropped 0; count of bases not matched to a gene: 3. Germline V gives CDR1 SQVTM, CDR2 ANQGSEA. The CDR3 length is 15 residues. As DNA, the CDR3 is TGCAGCGTTGGCAGACTAGCGGGCTCCTACAATGAGCAGTTCTTC. This translates into CSVGRLAGSYNEQFF.

V is TRBV28 and J is TRBJ2-5; D remains unclear. This CDR3 contains 13 residues. V lost 4 bases and J lost 5, with 11 bases in between. Germline CDR1 is MDHEN and CDR2 is SYDVKM. CDR3 in amino acids: CASSSPGEETQYF. CDR3 nucleotide sequence: TGTGCCAGCAGTTCCCCGGGTGAGGAGACCCAGTACTTC.

The V and J genes are TRBV19 and TRBJ2-5; the D is unclear. The germline CDR1 and CDR2 sequences are LNHDA and SQIVND (reference sequence). Trimming shortened V by 3 bases and J by 1 base, and 6 bases separated the two germline ends. The CDR3 runs 13 residues. The CDR3 DNA sequence: TGTGCCAGTAGTATCTCCTTCCAAGAGACCCAGTACTTC. Encoded protein: CASSISFQETQYF.

The gene calls are TRBV5-1 and TRBJ2-5, with no clear D. V lost 4 bases, J lost 11 bases, and 24 bases lay in between. The germline gives CDR1 SGHRS, CDR2 YFSETQ. The CDR3 has 15 residues. The CDR3 sequence is CASSPDKASYDGQYF. CDR3 coding DNA: TGCGCCAGCAGCCCAGATAAGGCCTCCTACGACGGGCAGTACTTC.

The genes are TRBV18 and TRBJ2-1; 9 nucleotides match TRBD2. Losses at the gene ends were 8 bases for V and 1 base for J; bases not matched to a gene: 6. The CDR3 contains 15 residues. CDR1 is KGHSH, CDR2 LQKENI, per germline. The CDR3 DNA sequence: TGTGCCAGCCAGGGCGGGAGGGGGTCCTACAATGAGCAGTTCTTC. Encoded protein: CASQGGRGSYNEQFF. The entire variable domain, with the rest obtained from reference TRBV18 and TRBJ2-1, is as follows: NAGVMQNPRHLVRRRGQEARLRCSPMKGHSHVYWYRQLPEEGLKFMVYLQKENIIDESGMPKERFSAEFPKEGPSILRIQQVVRGDSAAYFCASQGGRGSYNEQFFGPGTRLTVL.

The chain combines TRBV11-1 with TRBJ2-2, with D possibly matching TRBD2 (5 bases). Trimming removed 3 bases at V and 1 base at J, with 12 bases between. From germline, CDR1 is SGHAT and CDR2 FQDESV (reference sequence). The CDR3 is 16 residues long. Written as DNA, the CDR3 is TGTGCCAGCAGCTTTGAGCTAGCTTTGAACACCGGGGAGCTGTTTTTT. This translates into CASSFELALNTGELFF.

The gene calls are TRBV7-9 and TRBJ2-7, with D maybe TRBD2 (6 bases). Trimming pared 5 bases from V and 9 bases from J, leaving 17 bases between. The CDR3 is 13 amino acids. CDR1 is SEHNR and CDR2 is FQNEAQ in the germline V gene (reference sequence). CDR3: CASSAGAKEGQYF. As DNA, the CDR3 is TGTGCCAGCAGCGCCGGCGCGAAGGAGGGGCAGTACTTC.

The J gene is TRBJ2-1, the V gene TRBV6-5; maybe TRBD2 (5 bases). This CDR3 has 12 residues. The germline V and J ends were trimmed by 8 bases and 6 bases, with 11 bases remaining between them. Germline loops: CDR1 MNHEY, CDR2 SVGAGI. The CDR3 DNA reads TGTGCCAGCTCGCGGGCCCCCAATGAGCAGTTCTTC. It codes for CASSRAPNEQFF.

In nucleotides, the CDR3 is TGTGCCAGCAGCCCTAGGACCTACAATGAGCAGTTCTTC. It yields the protein CASSPRTYNEQFF. This chain connects TRBV13 to TRBJ2-1; D gene ambiguous. Trimming left V 5 bases short and J 2 bases short, with 7 bases between. Per the germline V gene, CDR1 is PRHDT and CDR2 is FYEKMQ (reference sequence). There are 13 residues in the CDR3.

Notes on this clone: The sample has other DNA sequences that encode this CDR3 too. The rearrangement joins TRBV5-1 to TRBJ2-7; D possibly corresponds to TRBD2 (5 bases). The V and J ends lost 0 bases and 2 bases respectively, with 9 bases between them. CDR1 is SGHRS, CDR2 YFSETQ, per germline. The CDR3 is made up of 14 amino acids. DNA for the CDR3: TGCGCCAGCAGCTTGGCCACCGGGGCCTACGAGCAGTACTTC. Its translation is CASSLATGAYEQYF.

J is TRBJ1-6 and V is TRBV4-1; tentative D call: TRBD1 (5 bases). The V end was cut by 1 base, the J end by 3 bases, with 10 bases between. This CDR3 is 16 amino acids long. Per the germline V gene, CDR1 is MGHRA and CDR2 is YSYEKL. Here the CDR3 reads CASSQAGDYYNSPLHF. The CDR3 nucleotides read TGCGCCAGCAGCCAAGCCGGGGACTACTATAATTCACCCCTCCACTTT.

Worth noting for this clone: Germline and junction disagree at one end, which may indicate a read error. The rearrangement joins TRBV7-7 to TRBJ2-5; 7 positions agree with TRBD2. This CDR3 region has 15 residues. In germline, CDR1 is SSHAT, CDR2 FNYEAQ (reference sequence). The CDR3 DNA is TGTGCTAGCAGCGGAAGCGGGGCAGTACAAGAGACCCAGTACTTC. This codes for CASSGSGAVQETQYF.

Remarks on this clone: Germline is not matched at one junction end, which may reflect a read error. The rearrangement uses TRBV4-2 and TRBJ2-1; D is perhaps TRBD1 (5 bases). Looked up from germline, CDR1 is LGHNA and CDR2 is YNFKEQ. The CDR3 totals 16 residues. CDR3 sequence (DNA): TGTGCCAGCAGACAAGAGGACATTGGTGTACACAATGAGCAGTTCTTC. Its protein product is CASRQEDIGVHNEQFF.

This clone was seen once. The CDR3 DNA reads TGTGCCAGCAGTTACCCTAGCCCCGGGGAGCTGTTTTTT. Its protein is CASSYPSPGELFF. This chain uses TRBV6-5 with TRBJ2-2, with D possibly TRBD2 on 5 matching bases. The CDR3 loop spans 13 amino acids. Germline values: CDR1 MNHEY, CDR2 SVGAGI. V was trimmed by 2 bases and J by 6 bases, leaving 7 bases between them.